The next 31 T cell receptor beta chains were all read from a single sample in a study of T cells in Graves' hyperthyroidism and ophthalmopathy. RNA transcripts served as the template for amplifying TCR beta CDR3 regions. The TCR CDR3 first-round RT-PCR relied on the HTBI primer set. TCRdb recomputed calls from the multiplex PCR reads with MiXCR, one row per CDR3 protein. This sample carries hundreds of thousands of distinct CDR3 sequences, about 43% of them seen once, and the ten largest clones take about 7.9%. The sequenced sample was peripheral blood or thyroid tissue (not recorded which). The receptors were gathered from a woman aged 18-29 years with Graves' hyperthyroidism.

The J gene is TRBJ1-1, the V gene TRBV9; TRBD1 matches 7 bases. J gave up 0 bases and V 0 bases, and 5 bases lay outside the gene matches. Germline-derived CDR1 and CDR2 are SGDLS and YYNGEE. The CDR3 sequence is 16 residues long. CDR3 sequence reads: CASSVEGDRLNTEAFF. CDR3 in DNA: TGTGCCAGCAGCGTAGAAGGGGACAGATTGAACACTGAAGCTTTCTTT.

As regards this clonotype: One end of the junction fails to match germline, which may point to a read error. The rearrangement uses TRBV7-3 and TRBJ2-5, with D perhaps matching TRBD2 (6 bases). CDR1 is SGHTA, CDR2 FQGTGA, per germline. The CDR3 is 15 amino acids. The CDR3 here is CASSLLSGGQETQYF. For the CDR3, the DNA is TGCGCCAGCAGCTTATTAAGTGGAGGGCAAGAGACCCAGTACTTC.

This clonotype appeared a few times. The chain combines TRBV7-8 with TRBJ2-5, with D tentatively TRBD2 (6 bases). CDR1 and CDR2 (germline): SGHVS, FQNEAQ. V was trimmed by 1 base and J by 3 bases, leaving 9 bases between them. The CDR3 totals 14 residues. The CDR3 region has the DNA TGTGCCAGCAGCTTAGGCGGGACCAAAGAGACCCAGTACTTC. Encoded protein: CASSLGGTKETQYF.

This clonotype was observed many times. The chain joins TRBV15 to TRBJ2-7, with a tentative D call TRBD1 (6 bases). This CDR3 spans 13 amino acids. With 1 base removed from V and 7 bases from J, the gap between germline ends came to 11 bases. From germline, CDR1 is LNHNV and CDR2 YYDKDF (reference sequence). The CDR3 sequence is CATSRVGALEQYF. Here the CDR3 DNA reads TGTGCCACCAGCAGAGTGGGGGCCTTGGAGCAGTACTTC.

The table lists this clonotype with many counts. The V gene is TRBV2, the J gene TRBJ2-7, with TRBD1 matching 8 bases. The J segment lost 3 bases and the V segment lost 3 bases, leaving 10 bases of the junction unmatched. This CDR3 comprises 16 residues. Germline V gives CDR1 SNHLY, CDR2 FYNNEI. This CDR3 is CASSDRLAGGDYEQYF. DNA for the CDR3: TGTGCCAGCAGTGACCGGTTGGCAGGGGGCGACTACGAGCAGTACTTC. The whole variable domain, remainder taken from reference TRBV2 and TRBJ2-7, is EPEVTQTPSHQVTQMGQEVILRCVPISNHLYFYWYRQILGQKVEFLVSFYNNEISEKSEIFDDQFSVERPDGSNFTLKIRSTKLEDSAMYFCASSDRLAGGDYEQYFGPGTRLTVT.

V is TRBV11-2 and J is TRBJ2-2; possible D gene TRBD2, 6 bases. The CDR3 is 16 residues long. V was clipped by 4 bases and J by 4 bases, with 16 bases between them. CDR1 and CDR2 (germline): SGHAT, FQNNGV. In nucleotides, the CDR3 is TGTGCCAGCAGCTACAGAGGACAAGCGGGCACCGGGGAGCTGTTTTTT. Its translation is CASSYRGQAGTGELFF. Using reference TRBV11-2 and TRBJ2-2 for the parts outside the CDR3, the full variable domain is EAGVAQSPRYKIIEKRQSVAFWCNPISGHATLYWYQQILGQGPKLLIQFQNNGVVDDSQLPKDRFSAERLKGVDSTLKIQPAKLEDSAVYLCASSYRGQAGTGELFFGEGSRLTVL.

V gene TRBV7-2 combines with J gene TRBJ2-5; 11 bases fit TRBD2. The junction had 9 bases not matched to a gene; V was cut back by 10 bases and J by 5 bases. Germline values: CDR1 SGHTA, CDR2 FQGNSA. The CDR3 is made up of 14 amino acids. The CDR3 region is CATQLAGAGETQYF. The DNA for the CDR3 is TGTGCCACACAACTAGCGGGAGCTGGGGAGACCCAGTACTTC.

V is TRBV25-1 and J is TRBJ1-2, with 8 bases matching TRBD1. The CDR3 contains 13 residues. Germline values: CDR1 MGHDK, CDR2 SYGVNS. The J segment lost 7 bases and the V segment lost 8 bases, leaving 9 bases of the junction unmatched. Here the CDR3 reads CASSGQGSSGYTF. CDR3 coding DNA: TGTGCCAGCTCCGGACAGGGAAGTAGTGGCTACACCTTC.

V and J are TRBV20-1 and TRBJ1-4; D is uncertain. Trimming pared 0 bases from V and 7 bases from J, leaving 12 bases between. This CDR3 is 14 amino acids long. The germline gives CDR1 DFQATT, CDR2 SNEGSKA (reference sequence). The CDR3 coding sequence is TGCAGTGCTAGAGATCTCCATCGAGGTGAAAAACTGTTTTTT. The encoded protein is CSARDLHRGEKLFF.

This clonotype was picked up a small number of times. The V and J genes are TRBV7-9 and TRBJ2-5, with 9 nucleotides matching TRBD2. Per germline, CDR1 SEHNR and CDR2 FQNEAQ (reference sequence). The CDR3 contains 17 residues. After removal of 3 bases from V and 1 base from J, the junction contained 9 bases not matched to a gene. CDR3 bases: TGTGCCAGCAGCTTCAGACTAGCGGAGCGTTCCCAAGAGACCCAGTACTTC. Translation gives CASSFRLAERSQETQYF.

The chain couples TRBV10-3 to TRBJ1-5; no definite D call. V was pared by 4 bases and J by 9 bases, with 13 bases between. The CDR3 has 13 residues. Per germline, CDR1 ENHRY and CDR2 SYGVKD. CDR3 protein: CAISAGERAPQHF. In DNA form, the CDR3 reads TGTGCCATCAGTGCTGGGGAACGGGCGCCCCAGCATTTT.

There are a few counts of this clonotype. The CDR3 DNA sequence: TGTGCCAGCAGTTACACAAGGGCCTCCTACGAGCAGTACTTC. As protein: CASSYTRASYEQYF. V gene TRBV6-5 combines with J gene TRBJ2-7; D is unclear. Trimming took 2 bases from V and 0 from J, leaving 8 bases between them. Germline loops: CDR1 MNHEY, CDR2 SVGAGI. The CDR3 extends over 14 amino acids.

The V gene is TRBV20-1, the J gene TRBJ1-6; TRBD1 aligns across 8 bases. With 0 bases clipped from V and 8 bases from J, the junction kept 6 bases outside the gene matches. Germline-derived CDR1 and CDR2 are DFQATT and SNEGSKA (reference sequence). The CDR3 consists of 15 residues. Here the CDR3 DNA reads TGCAGTGCTAGAGATGGACAGGGAGGTCATTCACCCCTCCACTTT. This translates into CSARDGQGGHSPLHF.

The sample holds many counts of this clonotype. The CDR3: CATSGQGRGYGYTF. CDR3 coding DNA: TGTGCCACCTCTGGGCAGGGCAGAGGCTATGGCTACACCTTC. The V gene is TRBV24-1, the J gene TRBJ1-2, with a tentative D call TRBD1 (5 bases). Germline CDR1 KGHDR, CDR2 SFDVKD. This CDR3 has 14 amino acids. V was trimmed by 9 bases and J by 4 bases, leaving 17 bases between them.

This clonotype has a handful of counts. The chain joins TRBV15 to TRBJ1-1; D is perhaps TRBD1 (5 bases). CDR1 is LNHNV and CDR2 is YYDKDF in the germline V gene (reference sequence). The CDR3 loop spans 14 amino acids. Trimming pared 6 bases from V and 1 base from J, leaving 12 bases between. CDR3 sequence reads: CATRLDNKNTEAFF. In nucleotides, the CDR3 is TGTGCCACCAGGTTGGACAACAAGAACACTGAAGCTTTCTTT.

This sequence joins TRBV29-1 and TRBJ1-2; D uncertain. This CDR3 spans 10 amino acids. Trimming pared 4 bases from V and 6 bases from J, leaving 6 bases between. Germline CDR1 and CDR2: SQVTM and ANQGSEA. Here the CDR3 reads CSVGDNGYTF. CDR3 coding DNA: TGCAGCGTTGGTGATAATGGCTACACCTTC.

The V call is TRBV20-1, the J call TRBJ1-1; tentatively, D is TRBD1 (6 bases). CDR1 DFQATT and CDR2 SNEGSKA come from the germline V gene (reference sequence). The V and J ends lost 5 bases and 2 bases respectively, with 12 bases between them. The CDR3 has 13 residues. The CDR3 loop reads CSAGRDTNTEAFF. In DNA, the CDR3 is TGCAGTGCTGGCCGGGACACCAACACTGAAGCTTTCTTT.

This chain connects TRBV29-1 to TRBJ1-1, with D perhaps matching TRBD1 (6 bases). The CDR3 extends over 12 amino acids. In germline, CDR1 is SQVTM, CDR2 ANQGSEA. The germline V and J ends were trimmed by 8 bases and 4 bases, with 14 bases remaining between them. CDR3 coding DNA: TGCAGCTTAGGAGGGGGAGGCACTGAAGCTTTCTTT. Translated, it gives CSLGGGGTEAFF.

In DNA form, the CDR3 reads TGCAGCCGGGGGACACTCATGAACACTGAAGCTTTCTTT. Translating it yields CSRGTLMNTEAFF. The V call is TRBV29-1, the J call TRBJ1-1, with D maybe TRBD1 (6 bases). CDR3 size: 13 residues. Trimming shortened V by 8 bases and J by 0 bases, and 13 bases separated the two germline ends. Per germline, CDR1 SQVTM and CDR2 ANQGSEA.

The chain couples TRBV7-9 to TRBJ1-1; D unclear. Germline CDR1 reads SEHNR; CDR2 reads FQNEAQ (reference sequence). Trimming took off 6 bases at V and 0 bases at J, with 11 bases between the two ends. The CDR3 has 14 amino acids. The DNA of the CDR3 is TGTGCCAGCAGTAAACCCCCTATGAACACTGAAGCTTTCTTT. Translating gives CASSKPPMNTEAFF.

This clonotype has more than one count but fewer than ten. This rearrangement joins TRBV7-6 to TRBJ2-7; possible D gene TRBD1, 6 bases. Trimming left V 1 base short and J 7 bases short, with 14 bases between. Germline V gene data show CDR1 as SGHVS and CDR2 as FNYEAQ. This CDR3 has 14 amino acids. The CDR3 DNA reads as TGTGCCAGCAGCTTAGGAGGGGGTCTGCGGGAGCAGTACTTC. It yields the protein CASSLGGGLREQYF.

This clonotype was picked up one time. CDR3 sequence: CSVTPYTEAFF. Here the CDR3 DNA reads TGCAGCGTTACTCCCTACACTGAAGCTTTCTTT. The chain joins TRBV29-1 to TRBJ1-1; no firm D call. With 5 bases removed from V and 3 bases from J, the gap between germline ends came to 7 bases. Per germline, CDR1 SQVTM and CDR2 ANQGSEA. The CDR3 runs 11 residues.

Regarding this clonotype: Being one base from a much bigger clone, this may be a read error. J is TRBJ1-1 and V is TRBV25-1; 10 bases map to TRBD1. Germline V lookup: CDR1 MGHDK, CDR2 SYGVNS. With V trimmed by 1 base and J by 2 bases, 10 bases remained unmatched. CDR3 size: 18 residues. CDR3 sequence: CASSEWTGTGAFNTEAFF. DNA for the CDR3: TGTGCCAGCAGTGAATGGACCGGGACAGGGGCCTTCAACACTGAAGCTTTCTTT.

This clonotype has more than one count but fewer than ten. The CDR3 here is CASSPRDTGREELFF. The CDR3 region has the DNA TGTGCCAGCAGCCCCCGAGATACAGGGCGTGAGGAGCTGTTTTTT. J is TRBJ2-2 and V is TRBV7-8; tentatively, D is TRBD1 (6 bases). The CDR3 is 15 amino acids. V was trimmed by 5 bases and J by 10 bases, leaving 20 bases between them. Looked up from germline, CDR1 is SGHVS and CDR2 is FQNEAQ.

This clonotype was counted many times. The genes are TRBV7-9 and TRBJ2-7; 8 nucleotides match TRBD1. CDR1 is SEHNR and CDR2 is FQNEAQ in the germline V gene (reference sequence). Germline trimming cut 5 bases from V and 6 bases from J; bases unmatched to any gene: 3. The CDR3 is 12 amino acids. CDR3 loop: CASSRTGLEQYF. CDR3 bases: TGTGCCAGCAGCCGGACAGGGCTCGAGCAGTACTTC. The variable domain in full, completed from reference TRBV7-9 and TRBJ2-7, reads DTGVSQNPRHKITKRGQNVTFRCDPISEHNRLYWYRQTLGQGPEFLTYFQNEAQLEKSRLLSDRFSAERPKGSFSTLEIQRTEQGDSAMYLCASSRTGLEQYFGPGTRLTVT.

Points on this clonotype: Being one base from a much bigger clone, this may be a read error. This chain links TRBV10-3 with TRBJ1-5; D is perhaps TRBD1 (6 bases). The ends were cut back, 2 bases at V and 3 bases at J, with 11 bases in the middle. CDR3 length: 15 amino acids. Germline V gene lookup returns CDR1 ENHRY and CDR2 SYGVKD. CDR3 sequence: CAISERGQVNQPQHF. CDR3 DNA: TGTGCCATCAGTGAGCGGGGGCAGGTCAATCAGCCCCAGCATTTT.

The chain links TRBV24-1 to TRBJ1-5; D remains ambiguous. This CDR3 contains 15 residues. The V end lost 4 bases, the J end lost 2 bases, and 11 bases lay between the germline ends. CDR1 is KGHDR and CDR2 is SFDVKD in the germline V gene. CDR3 in DNA: TGTGCCACCAGTGAGTCCCGGGATGGCAATCAGCCCCAGCATTTT. Amino acid sequence: CATSESRDGNQPQHF.

This clonotype was seen ten or more times. The gene calls are TRBV29-1 and TRBJ2-7; 7 positions agree with TRBD1. CDR3 length: 12 amino acids. After removal of 8 bases from V and 1 base from J, the junction contained 5 bases not matched to a gene. CDR1 is SQVTM, CDR2 ANQGSEA, per germline. CDR3 nucleotide sequence: TGCAGCACACGACAGGGTTCCTACGAGCAGTACTTC. It is translated as CSTRQGSYEQYF.

CDR3 DNA: TGTGCCAGCAGCTTGGAGGCAGGACCTTCTGGGGCCAACGTCCTGACTTTC. Protein sequence: CASSLEAGPSGANVLTF. The chain uses TRBV7-2 and TRBJ2-6, with D perhaps matching TRBD2 (5 bases). Germline assignment: CDR1 SGHTA and CDR2 FQGNSA. Trimming took 3 bases from V and 1 from J, leaving 13 bases between them. CDR3 length: 17 residues.

This chain joins TRBV2 and TRBJ1-2, with 10 bases aligning to TRBD1. J gave up 8 bases and V 3 bases, and 6 bases lay outside the gene matches. The length of the CDR3 is 14 residues. Germline V gene lookup returns CDR1 SNHLY and CDR2 FYNNEI. The CDR3 DNA reads as TGTGCCAGCAGTGATTCGGGACAGGGGATCGGCTACACCTTC. It codes for CASSDSGQGIGYTF.

This chain joins TRBV2 and TRBJ1-2; the match to TRBD1 covers 8 bases. Looked up from germline, CDR1 is SNHLY and CDR2 is FYNNEI. V shed 9 bases, J shed 5 bases, and the junction held 5 bases outside the gene matches. CDR3 length: 12 residues. CDR3 DNA sequence: TGTGCCAGAGTGGACAGGGAATATGGCTACACCTTC. Protein sequence: CARVDREYGYTF.